These T cell receptor beta chains were read from a single sample in a study of cytomegalovirus exposure and HLA in healthy donors. Clones were sequenced by immunoSEQ multiplex PCR, and TCRdb holds only the in-frame ones, with some missing. The sample has about 98,000 clones, around 85% seen once. Sequencing was done on a sample of PBMCs. The source is a woman in her thirties in good health and CMV-seronegative. Both conserved end residues are part of each CDR3. D genes are given only for firm matches. Clone size is shown for a subset of rows, as once, few, many or a class of expanded clone.

J gene,CDR3 length,D gene,clone size,V gene,CDR3 protein,CDR3 DNA
TRBJ2-6,17,TRBD1,.,TRBV28,CASSPGQGAFGANVLTF,TGTGCCAGCAGTCCCGGACAGGGGGCGTTCGGGGCCAACGTCCTGACTTTC
TRBJ1-2,12,TRBD1,once,TRBV13,CASSLGQGSYTF,TGTGCCAGCAGCCTTGGACAGGGGAGCTACACCTTC
TRBJ1-2,14,TRBD1,.,TRBV27,CASSAPGGPYGYTF,TGTGCCAGCAGTGCCCCAGGGGGCCCGTATGGCTACACCTTC
TRBJ1-5,14,.,.,TRBV6-5,CASSYSGGNQPQHF,TGTGCCAGCAGTTACTCGGGGGGAAATCAGCCCCAGCATTTT
TRBJ2-1,13,TRBD1,.,TRBV7-2,CASSFRGQGEQFF,TGTGCCAGCAGCTTTCGCGGACAGGGGGAGCAGTTCTTC
TRBJ1-2,13,.,once,TRBV9,CASNPGSSYGYTF,TGTGCCAGCAACCCCGGGTCCTCATATGGCTACACCTTC
TRBJ1-1,12,.,once,TRBV27,CASRELRGGAFF,TGTGCCAGCAGGGAACTCCGGGGGGGGGCTTTCTTT
TRBJ1-5,15,TRBD1,.,TRBV10-2,CASNPDGQGYQPQHF,TGCGCCAGCAATCCGGATGGACAGGGCTATCAGCCCCAGCATTTT
TRBJ2-1,10,.,.,TRBV10-1,CATRRDEQFF,TGCGCCACCCGTCGGGATGAGCAGTTCTTC
TRBJ1-2,12,.,.,TRBV6-1,CASRRTGSGYTF,TGTGCCAGCAGACGCACAGGGAGTGGCTACACCTTC
TRBJ1-5,13,.,.,TRBV28,CASRTYRDQPQHF,TGTGCCAGCAGGACCTACAGGGATCAGCCCCAGCATTTT
TRBJ1-5,13,.,.,TRBV2,CASKGLTGQPQHF,TGTGCCAGCAAAGGCCTGACGGGGCAGCCCCAGCATTTT
TRBJ2-3,15,.,.,TRBV6-1,CASSEARLGADTQYF,TGTGCCAGCAGTGAAGCGAGACTTGGTGCAGATACGCAGTATTTT
TRBJ2-2,13,.,.,TRBV29-1,CSVTKNPTGELFF,TGCAGCGTCACTAAGAACCCGACCGGGGAGCTGTTTTTT
TRBJ2-6,16,.,.,TRBV15,CATEQTTASGANVLTF,TGTGCCACCGAACAAACCACAGCCTCTGGGGCCAACGTCCTGACTTTC
TRBJ2-7,12,.,.,TRBV12-5,CASGLRGYEQYF,TGTGCTAGTGGTTTGCGGGGGTACGAGCAGTACTTC
TRBJ2-1,15,TRBD2,.,TRBV19,CASWRGTSGSNEQFF,TGTGCCAGTTGGAGGGGGACTAGCGGAAGTAATGAGCAGTTCTTC